The 24 T cell receptor beta chains presented below share a single source sample, sequenced in a study of blood T cells in healthy people across ages. The second PCR ran about 6 to 12 cycles with a sample-barcoded 5' primer and J-beta primers. From the 5' RACE reads, TCRdb called clonotypes with MiXCR, one entry per CDR3 protein. The sample consists of some 710,000 distinct CDR3 sequences, approximately 21% of them appearing once. The sample consisted of blood. These receptors all stem from a man between 65 and 79 years old in good health.

V is TRBV4-3 and J is TRBJ1-1; 8 bases are a match to TRBD1. The CDR3 covers 15 residues. Per germline, CDR1 LGHNA and CDR2 YSLEER. J lost 4 bases, V lost 4 bases, and 8 bases had no gene match. CDR3 sequence reads: CASSLNTGGATEAFF. CDR3 coding DNA: TGCGCCAGCAGCCTGAATACAGGGGGGGCCACTGAAGCTTTCTTT.

The rearrangement joins TRBV7-8 to TRBJ2-4, with D perhaps assigned TRBD1 or TRBD2 (6 bases each). The CDR3 loop spans 14 amino acids. Trimming stripped 5 bases from V and 5 bases from J, with 13 bases between. The V gene's germline CDR1 is SGHVS and CDR2 FQNEAQ. As DNA, the CDR3 is TGTGCCAGCAGCGCGGGGACAATCGAAAACATTCAGTACTTC. Its protein product is CASSAGTIENIQYF.

In nucleotides, the CDR3 is TGTGCCAGCAGGCACAGGGTACGTGGCTACACCTTC. Its translation: CASRHRVRGYTF. V gene TRBV28 combines with J gene TRBJ1-2; maybe TRBD1 (6 bases). This CDR3 is built from 12 residues. Trimming left V 6 bases short and J 7 bases short, with 12 bases between. Germline V lookup: CDR1 MDHEN, CDR2 SYDVKM.

This rearrangement joins TRBV20-1 to TRBJ2-3; no definite D call. This CDR3 region has 11 residues. Trimming shortened V by 4 bases and J by 5 bases, and 7 bases separated the two germline ends. Per germline, CDR1 DFQATT and CDR2 SNEGSKA (reference sequence). The CDR3 reads CSATPEDTQYF. The CDR3 nucleotides read TGCAGTGCTACCCCAGAAGATACGCAGTATTTT.

V and J are TRBV20-1 and TRBJ2-5; no definite D call. The V gene's germline CDR1 is DFQATT and CDR2 SNEGSKA (reference sequence). V lost 4 bases to trimming and J lost 0 bases, with 9 bases between them. This CDR3 spans 13 amino acids. CDR3 in DNA: TGCAGTGCTATCCCAATGTACCAAGAGACCCAGTACTTC. Its protein is CSAIPMYQETQYF.

The gene calls are TRBV29-1 and TRBJ1-2, with a tentative D call TRBD1 (5 bases). V was pared by 5 bases and J by 7 bases, with 17 bases between. This CDR3 is built from 13 residues. The germline V gene has CDR1 SQVTM and CDR2 ANQGSEA. CDR3 nucleotide sequence: TGCAGCGTTAGCACAGGACCCTCCGGTGGCTACACCTTC. This translates into CSVSTGPSGGYTF.

The table lists this clonotype with a few counts. The rearrangement links TRBV6-6 to TRBJ2-2; a possible D gene is TRBD1 (5 bases). Germline CDR1 reads MNHNY; CDR2 reads SVGAGI (reference sequence). CDR3 length: 13 residues. V lost 6 bases and J 4 bases, leaving 9 bases between the germline ends. The chain's CDR3 is CASRVQGTGELFF. The CDR3 DNA follows: TGTGCCAGCAGGGTCCAGGGCACCGGGGAGCTGTTTTTT.

In its sample, this clonotype was seen many times. This chain links TRBV7-9 with TRBJ2-3, with TRBD1 matching over 7 bases. V lost 7 bases, J lost 1 base, and 5 bases stayed unmatched. The CDR3 consists of 14 residues. Germline CDR1 is SEHNR and CDR2 is FQNEAQ (reference sequence). The CDR3 region has the DNA TGTGCCAGCACCCCAGGGGGAGGCACAGATACGCAGTATTTT. It yields the protein CASTPGGGTDTQYF.

V gene TRBV28 combines with J gene TRBJ1-2, with 10 bases lining up with TRBD1. V dropped 3 bases and J dropped 9; count of bases not matched to a gene: 7. Per germline, CDR1 MDHEN and CDR2 SYDVKM. This CDR3 comprises 14 residues. The CDR3 sequence: CASSFDRTGGSYTF. The CDR3 coding sequence is TGTGCCAGCAGTTTCGATCGGACAGGGGGGAGCTACACCTTC.

The chain has TRBV29-1 and TRBJ1-4, with D possibly TRBD1 on 6 matching bases. V lost 4 bases and J 7 bases, leaving 10 bases between the germline ends. Germline-derived CDR1 and CDR2 are SQVTM and ANQGSEA. The CDR3 has 12 amino acids. CDR3 region: CSVAMTGEKLFF. CDR3 DNA: TGCAGCGTTGCAATGACAGGTGAAAAACTGTTTTTT.

This clonotype occurred a few times. The chain has TRBV20-1 and TRBJ2-1; D unresolved. CDR1 is DFQATT and CDR2 is SNEGSKA in the germline V gene (reference sequence). The CDR3 extends over 12 amino acids. V lost 6 bases to trimming and J lost 2 bases, with 8 bases between them. The CDR3 loop reads CSAPAPYNEQFF. CDR3 DNA sequence: TGCAGTGCCCCAGCGCCCTACAATGAGCAGTTCTTC.

The CDR3 loop reads CASSEGEDTQYF. DNA for the CDR3: TGTGCCAGCAGTGAGGGAGAGGATACGCAGTATTTT. The chain has TRBV2 and TRBJ2-3; possibly TRBD2 for D (5 bases). The CDR3 loop spans 12 amino acids. Germline lookup yields CDR1 SNHLY and CDR2 FYNNEI. The V gene lost 3 bases and the J gene lost 6 bases, with 7 bases spanning the gap.

V gene TRBV28 combines with J gene TRBJ1-2, with a weak D call TRBD1 (5 bases). Trimming took off 10 bases at V and 3 bases at J, with 9 bases between the two ends. This CDR3 spans 11 amino acids. CDR1 and CDR2 from the germline V gene are MDHEN and SYDVKM. This CDR3 is CATGTDYGYTF. The CDR3 DNA follows: TGTGCCACCGGGACGGACTATGGCTACACCTTC.

This clonotype was picked up many times. The chain carries TRBV7-2 and TRBJ2-7; D may match TRBD1 or TRBD2 (5 bases each). Germline CDR1 and CDR2: SGHTA and FQGNSA. Deletions cut 0 bases from V and 6 bases from J, with 9 bases between. CDR3 size: 13 residues. CDR3 sequence: CASSLARDGEQYV. CDR3 DNA sequence: TGTGCCAGCAGCTTAGCAAGGGACGGCGAGCAGTACGTC.

The gene calls are TRBV4-3 and TRBJ2-6; D ambiguous. This CDR3 has 17 amino acids. The germline V gene has CDR1 LGHNA and CDR2 YSLEER. Trimming removed 0 bases at V and 5 bases at J, with 14 bases between. In nucleotides, the CDR3 is TGCGCCAGCAGCCAAGAGCATAGTGGCGGCAGGGCCAACGTCCTGACTTTC. This sequence encodes CASSQEHSGGRANVLTF.

This clonotype is a singleton in its sample. CDR3 in DNA: TGTGCCAGCAGCTTATGGTCTGCAGAGGCGGAGACCCAGTACTTC. Translating it yields CASSLWSAEAETQYF. The V gene is TRBV7-2, the J gene TRBJ2-5; D unclear. From germline, CDR1 is SGHTA and CDR2 FQGNSA. V dropped 2 bases and J dropped 5 bases, with 15 bases sitting between them. The CDR3 has 15 residues. The complete variable domain, with remaining parts taken from reference TRBV7-2 and TRBJ2-5, reads GAGVSQSPSNKVTEKGKDVELRCDPISGHTALYWYRQSLGQGLEFLIYFQGNSAPDKSGLPSDRFSAERTGGSVSTLTIQRTQQEDSAVYLCASSLWSAEAETQYFGPGTRLLVL.

The chain couples TRBV9 to TRBJ2-7; possibly TRBD2 for D (6 bases). Between the trimmed V and J ends, which lost 0 bases and 7 bases, there was a span of 11 bases. This CDR3 region has 13 residues. Germline values: CDR1 SGDLS, CDR2 YYNGEE. CDR3 bases: TGTGCCAGCAGCGTAGCTACTGCGGGGGAGCAGTACTTC. Protein: CASSVATAGEQYF. Full variable domain (remainder filled in from reference TRBV9 and TRBJ2-7): DSGVTQTPKHLITATGQRVTLRCSPRSGDLSVYWYQQSLDQGLQFLIQYYNGEERAKGNILERFSAQQFPDLHSELNLSSLELGDSALYFCASSVATAGEQYFGPGTRLTVT.

This clonotype is a singleton in its sample. V and J are TRBV5-1 and TRBJ2-2; D is possibly TRBD1 (6 bases). The CDR3 is 15 amino acids. Deletions cut 0 bases from V and 5 bases from J, with 11 bases between. Germline V gene sequence: CDR1 SGHRS, CDR2 YFSETQ. The CDR3 reads CASSLAAGATGELFF. CDR3 coding DNA: TGCGCCAGCAGCTTGGCGGCAGGGGCGACCGGGGAGCTGTTTTTT. Filled out from reference TRBV5-1 and TRBJ2-2, the complete variable domain reads KAGVTQTPRYLIKTRGQQVTLSCSPISGHRSVSWYQQTPGQGLQFLFEYFSETQRNKGNFPGRFSGRQFSNSRSEMNVSTLELGDSALYLCASSLAAGATGELFFGEGSRLTVL.

The genes are TRBV6-1 and TRBJ1-2; D is undetermined. CDR3 length equals 11 residues. V gave up 11 bases and J gave up 4 bases, with 11 bases separating them. Germline V gene sequence: CDR1 MNHNS, CDR2 SASEGT. CDR3 residues: CALSELYGYTF. DNA of the CDR3: TGTGCCCTATCGGAACTCTATGGCTACACCTTC.

The V call is TRBV11-2, the J call TRBJ2-2; TRBD1 matches 9 bases. J was trimmed by 7 bases and V by 4 bases; bases with no gene match: 7. The CDR3 runs to 15 residues. In germline, CDR1 is SGHAT, CDR2 FQNNGV. Here the CDR3 DNA reads TGTGCCAGCAGCTCGGGGACAGGGCCCAGCGGGGAGCTGTTTTTT. Residues: CASSSGTGPSGELFF.

This clonotype was observed a handful of times. The CDR3 loop reads CASTWTSGRAGQETQYF. CDR3 sequence (DNA): TGTGCCAGCACCTGGACTAGCGGGAGGGCCGGACAAGAGACCCAGTACTTC. This chain uses TRBV6-2 or TRBV6-3 with TRBJ2-5; TRBD2 agrees at 15 bases. The trim removed 7 bases at V and 2 bases at J, leaving 8 bases unmatched. The CDR3 has 17 residues. Per the germline V gene, CDR1 is MNHEY and CDR2 is SVGEGT.

This clonotype was seen more than once but under ten times. The genes are TRBV3-1 and TRBJ1-2; D remains ambiguous. With 3 bases removed from V and 6 bases from J, the gap between germline ends came to 14 bases. The CDR3 totals 14 residues. Germline CDR1 is LGHDT and CDR2 is YNNKEL (reference sequence). The CDR3 nucleotides are TGTGCCAGCAGCCATCTTGACACGGAGCATGGCTACACCTTC. Amino acid sequence: CASSHLDTEHGYTF.

The chain recombines TRBV29-1 with TRBJ2-5, with D uncertain. Germline V gene lookup returns CDR1 SQVTM and CDR2 ANQGSEA. Deletions cut 6 bases from V and 0 bases from J, with 11 bases between. The CDR3 is 13 amino acids. For the CDR3, the DNA is TGCAGCGTAGACTCAGAGTACCAAGAGACCCAGTACTTC. Residues: CSVDSEYQETQYF.

The DNA of the CDR3 is TGTGCCAGCACTCTGACTGGTTACTATGAGCAGTTCTTC. It yields the protein CASTLTGYYEQFF. The V gene is TRBV7-9, the J gene TRBJ2-1; D gene unclear. This CDR3 is built from 13 residues. V dropped 7 bases and J dropped 8 bases, with 15 bases sitting between them. Per the germline V gene, CDR1 is SEHNR and CDR2 is FQNEAQ (reference sequence).